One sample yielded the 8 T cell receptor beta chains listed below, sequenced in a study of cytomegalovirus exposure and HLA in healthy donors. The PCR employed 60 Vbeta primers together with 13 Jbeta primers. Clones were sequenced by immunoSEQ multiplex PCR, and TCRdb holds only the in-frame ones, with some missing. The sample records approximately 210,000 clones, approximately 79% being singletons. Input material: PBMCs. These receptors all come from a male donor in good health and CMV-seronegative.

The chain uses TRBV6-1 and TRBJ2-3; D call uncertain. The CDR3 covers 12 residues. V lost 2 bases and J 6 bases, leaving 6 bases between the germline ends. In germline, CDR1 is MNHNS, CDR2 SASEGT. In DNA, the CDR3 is TGTGCCAGCAGTGAACTCGGGGATACGCAGTATTTT. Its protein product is CASSELGDTQYF.

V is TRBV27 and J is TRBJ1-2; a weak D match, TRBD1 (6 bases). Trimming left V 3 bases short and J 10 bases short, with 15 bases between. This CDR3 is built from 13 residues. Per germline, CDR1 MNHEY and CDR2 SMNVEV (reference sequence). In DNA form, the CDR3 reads TGTGCCAGCAGTTTCCAGACAGGCGCTCCCTACACCTTC. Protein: CASSFQTGAPYTF.

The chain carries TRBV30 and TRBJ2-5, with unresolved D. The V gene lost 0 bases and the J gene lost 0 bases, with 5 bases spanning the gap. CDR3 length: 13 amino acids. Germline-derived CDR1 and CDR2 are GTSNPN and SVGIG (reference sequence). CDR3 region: CAWSVYDQETQYF. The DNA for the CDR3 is TGTGCCTGGAGTGTATATGACCAAGAGACCCAGTACTTC.

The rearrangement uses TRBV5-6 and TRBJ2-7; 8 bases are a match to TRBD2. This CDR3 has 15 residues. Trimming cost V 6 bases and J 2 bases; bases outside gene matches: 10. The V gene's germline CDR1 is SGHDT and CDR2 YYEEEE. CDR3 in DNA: TGTGCCAGCATCACCCGGGGGGGTGGGACCTACGAGCAGTACTTC. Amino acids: CASITRGGGTYEQYF.

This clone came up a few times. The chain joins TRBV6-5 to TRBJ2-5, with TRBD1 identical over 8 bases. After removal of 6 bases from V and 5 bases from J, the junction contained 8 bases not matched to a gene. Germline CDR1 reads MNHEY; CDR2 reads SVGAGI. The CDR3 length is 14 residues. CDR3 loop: CASSRQGLVETQYF. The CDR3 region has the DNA TGTGCCAGCAGCCGACAGGGGTTGGTGGAGACCCAGTACTTC.

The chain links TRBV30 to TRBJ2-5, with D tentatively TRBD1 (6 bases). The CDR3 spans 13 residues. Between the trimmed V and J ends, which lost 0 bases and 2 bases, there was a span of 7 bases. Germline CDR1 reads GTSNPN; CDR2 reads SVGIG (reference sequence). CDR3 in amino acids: CAWSVDRQETQYF. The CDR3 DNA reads TGTGCCTGGAGTGTAGACAGGCAAGAGACCCAGTACTTC.

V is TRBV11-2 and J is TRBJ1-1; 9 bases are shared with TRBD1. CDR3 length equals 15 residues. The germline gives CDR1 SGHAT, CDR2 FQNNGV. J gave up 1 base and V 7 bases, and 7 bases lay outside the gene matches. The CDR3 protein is CASIPPGQGNTEAFF. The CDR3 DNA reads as TGTGCCAGCATCCCCCCGGGACAGGGGAACACTGAAGCTTTCTTT. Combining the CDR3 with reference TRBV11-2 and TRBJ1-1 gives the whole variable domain EAGVAQSPRYKIIEKRQSVAFWCNPISGHATLYWYQQILGQGPKLLIQFQNNGVVDDSQLPKDRFSAERLKGVDSTLKIQPAKLEDSAVYLCASIPPGQGNTEAFFGQGTRLTVV.

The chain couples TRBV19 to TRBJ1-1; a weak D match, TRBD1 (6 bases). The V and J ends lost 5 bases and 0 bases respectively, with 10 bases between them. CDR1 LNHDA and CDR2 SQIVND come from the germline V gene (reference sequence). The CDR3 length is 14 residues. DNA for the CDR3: TGTGCCAGTAGTCGCAAGGGGGTGAACACTGAAGCTTTCTTT. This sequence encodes CASSRKGVNTEAFF.